This T cell receptor beta chain originates from a study of control samples from healthy donors and cancer patients. Generated by immunoSEQ multiplex PCR, the TCRdb table keeps only in-frame clones and is missing some. The sample contains around 94,000 clones, 75% to 95% of which appear only once. The V end was cut by 3 bases, the J end by 5 bases, with 10 bases between. The CDR3 covers 13 residues. The germline CDR1 and CDR2 sequences are MNHNS and SASEGT. The clonotype comes from a woman younger than 30 in good health. The chain is built from TRBV6-1 and TRBJ1-1; D gene unclear. The sample taken for sequencing was blood. Here the CDR3 reads CASSDLAETEAFF. For the CDR3, the DNA is TGTGCCAGCAGTGACCTGGCAGAGACTGAAGCTTTCTTT.